Listed here are 13 T cell receptor beta chains from one sample, sequenced in a study of T cell responses to AZD1222 COVID-19 vaccine. Produced via immunoSEQ multiplex PCR; TCRdb's table is partial and in-frame only. This sample has more than 20,000 clones, with about nine tenths found just once. The source was peripheral blood, collected 28 days after the second AZD1222 dose. The receptors here all came from an adult who received the AZD1222 COVID-19 vaccine.

The chain combines TRBV3-1 (or the pseudogene TRBV3-2) with TRBJ2-5; perhaps TRBD2 as D (7 bases). The CDR3 has 15 amino acids. Germline V gene data show CDR1 as LGHDT and CDR2 as YNNKEL (reference sequence). V gave up 1 base and J gave up 3 bases, with 12 bases separating them. The DNA for the CDR3 is TGTGCCAGCAGCCAAGGTACAGGGAGGGAAGAGACCCAGTACTTC. Its protein is CASSQGTGREETQYF.

The chain links TRBV19 to TRBJ2-1; 8 bases are shared with TRBD2. Germline values: CDR1 LNHDA, CDR2 SQIVND (reference sequence). The V and J ends lost 4 bases and 5 bases, in that order; junction bases with no gene match: 13. The CDR3 totals 17 residues. Here the CDR3 reads CASSTPLIAGRDNEQFF. The CDR3 coding sequence is TGTGCCAGTAGTACCCCGTTAATAGCGGGAAGAGACAATGAGCAGTTCTTC.

This clone was picked up a small number of times. The chain joins TRBV28 to TRBJ1-2, with D uncertain. V lost 1 base and J lost 2, with 11 bases in between. Germline assignment: CDR1 MDHEN and CDR2 SYDVKM. CDR3 length: 15 amino acids. This CDR3 reads CASSLLSTANYGYTF. CDR3 DNA: TGTGCCAGCAGTTTATTGTCTACAGCGAACTATGGCTACACCTTC.

A single count supports this clone. The chain uses TRBV28 and TRBJ2-5; TRBD1 aligns across 7 bases. Germline values: CDR1 MDHEN, CDR2 SYDVKM. After removal of 5 bases from V and 1 base from J, the junction contained 10 bases not matched to a gene. The CDR3 is 16 amino acids. CDR3 bases: TGTGCCAGCAGTCCAAGTGTGCAGGGGGTCCAAGAGACCCAGTACTTC. It yields the protein CASSPSVQGVQETQYF. The full variable domain, completed using reference TRBV28 and TRBJ2-5, is DVKVTQSSRYLVKRTGEKVFLECVQDMDHENMFWYRQDPGLGLRLIYFSYDVKMKEKGDIPEGYSVSREKKERFSLILESASTNQTSMYLCASSPSVQGVQETQYFGPGTRLLVL.

CDR3 nucleotides: TGCGCCAGCAGCCAAGGGGGTAACTATGGCTACACCTTC. Protein product: CASSQGGNYGYTF. The chain recombines TRBV4-1 with TRBJ1-2; D gene uncertain. There are 13 residues in the CDR3. CDR1 and CDR2 (germline): MGHRA, YSYEKL. V was cut by 1 base and J by 1 base, with 4 bases left in between.

The chain has TRBV7-9 and TRBJ2-1; D may match TRBD1 or TRBD2 (5 bases each). This CDR3 spans 12 amino acids. V was pared by 1 base and J by 15 bases, with 13 bases between. Germline CDR1 is SEHNR and CDR2 is FQNEAQ (reference sequence). CDR3: CASSLGDGYSFF. CDR3 bases: TGTGCCAGCAGCTTAGGGGACGGATATTCGTTCTTC. Drawing the rest from reference TRBV7-9 and TRBJ2-1, the complete variable domain is DTGVSQNPRHKITKRGQNVTFRCDPISEHNRLYWYRQTLGQGPEFLTYFQNEAQLEKSRLLSDRFSAERPKGSFSTLEIQRTEQGDSAMYLCASSLGDGYSFFGPGTRLTVL.

This chain links TRBV3-1 (or the pseudogene TRBV3-2) with TRBJ2-3; no reliable D call. The V end lost 0 bases, the J end lost 2 bases, and 12 bases lay between the germline ends. The CDR3 is 16 residues long. Germline V CDR1 and CDR2: LGHDT, YNNKEL (reference sequence). The CDR3 loop reads CASSQDQALFTDTQYF. CDR3 nucleotide sequence: TGTGCCAGCAGCCAAGATCAGGCCCTCTTCACAGATACGCAGTATTTT.

The CDR3 spells CASTTVGTRNSPLHF. The CDR3 nucleotides are TGTGCCAGCACGACAGTCGGAACTAGGAATTCACCCCTCCACTTT. The chain employs TRBV6-4 and TRBJ1-6, with D possibly matching TRBD1 (5 bases). Germline V gene sequence: CDR1 MRHNA, CDR2 SNTAGT. The CDR3 is 15 residues long. Trimming took off 7 bases at V and 7 bases at J, with 17 bases between the two ends.

The rearrangement uses TRBV29-1 and TRBJ2-6; no clear D gene. The V end was cut by 5 bases, the J end by 1 base, with 9 bases between. The V gene's germline CDR1 is SQVTM and CDR2 ANQGSEA. The CDR3 extends over 14 amino acids. Here the CDR3 reads CSVHQESGANVLTF. The CDR3 nucleotides read TGCAGCGTTCACCAGGAGTCTGGGGCCAACGTCCTGACTTTC.

The genes are TRBV27 and TRBJ1-1; unclear D gene. Germline V gene sequence: CDR1 MNHEY, CDR2 SMNVEV (reference sequence). Trimming took off 3 bases at V and 4 bases at J, with 9 bases between the two ends. The CDR3 runs 13 residues. CDR3 region: CASSFTAGTEAFF. The CDR3 nucleotides read TGTGCCAGCAGTTTCACGGCGGGCACTGAAGCTTTCTTT.

CDR3 nucleotides: TGTGCCTGGGGGACGGTCTATGGCTACACCTTC. Protein sequence: CAWGTVYGYTF. This rearrangement joins TRBV30 to TRBJ1-2, with a possible D match to TRBD1 (5 bases). The CDR3 consists of 11 residues. CDR1 GTSNPN and CDR2 SVGIG come from the germline V gene (reference sequence). V lost 5 bases, J lost 4 bases, and 8 bases lay in between.

The CDR3 region has the DNA TGTGCCTGGAGTAGGGGACAGGGGGCCAACGAGCAGTACTTC. Translation: CAWSRGQGANEQYF. The rearrangement links TRBV30 to TRBJ2-7, with 12 positions matching TRBD1. V lost 2 bases to trimming and J lost 5 bases; unmatched junction nucleotides: 4. This CDR3 comprises 14 residues. Germline V gene data show CDR1 as GTSNPN and CDR2 as SVGIG (reference sequence).

This sequence joins TRBV4-1 and TRBJ2-5; maybe TRBD1 (5 bases). The germline CDR1 and CDR2 sequences are MGHRA and YSYEKL. The V gene lost 3 bases and the J gene lost 2 bases, with 13 bases spanning the gap. The CDR3 sequence is 15 residues long. CDR3 coding DNA: TGCGCCAGCAGCCAGGGGCAGTTGAATCAAGAGACCCAGTACTTC. It yields the protein CASSQGQLNQETQYF.